This T cell receptor beta chain was sequenced for a study of technical replicates of blood from a few donors. Trimming pared 5 bases from V and 4 bases from J, leaving 17 bases between. CDR3 length: 15 amino acids. CDR1 is SGHVS and CDR2 is FNYEAQ in the germline V gene. The protocol was immunoSEQ multiplex PCR, while the TCRdb copy is restricted to in-frame clones and leaves out a portion. The sample has about 74,000 clones; under 97% are singletons. This clone was seen once. V gene TRBV7-6 combines with J gene TRBJ2-5; tentatively, D is TRBD2 (5 bases). Sequencing used T cells isolated from PBMCs. The receptor was isolated from a human donor in good health. CDR3 in amino acids: CASSRTGSRVETQYF. Written as DNA, the CDR3 is TGTGCCAGCAGCCGGACGGGGTCCCGGGTAGAGACCCAGTACTTC.